The 7 T cell receptor beta chains presented below share a single source sample, sequenced in a study of blood T cell repertoires in COVID-19. Assay used: immunoSEQ multiplex PCR; TCRdb lists only in-frame clones, some missing. The sample includes 150,000 to 200,000 clones, 60% to 80% of them seen just once. Sequenced sample: peripheral blood. The origin of the receptors is a woman in her 70s with acute or convalescent COVID-19.

The rearrangement links TRBV7-8 to TRBJ1-1; D may be TRBD1 (5 bases). CDR1 and CDR2 from the germline V gene are SGHVS and FQNEAQ. The V end was cut by 1 base, the J end by 1 base, with 7 bases between. This CDR3 comprises 14 residues. CDR3 region: CASSLVGGNTEAFF. The CDR3 coding sequence is TGTGCCAGCAGCTTAGTGGGGGGGAACACTGAAGCTTTCTTT.

The genes are TRBV7-6 and TRBJ2-5, with a possible D match to TRBD1 (5 bases). The CDR3 is 15 amino acids. Trimming removed 2 bases at V and 0 bases at J, with 10 bases between. Germline loops: CDR1 SGHVS, CDR2 FNYEAQ. Written as DNA, the CDR3 is TGTGCCAGCAGCTTACATACAGGCAACCAAGAGACCCAGTACTTC. Residues: CASSLHTGNQETQYF.

The V and J genes are TRBV2 and TRBJ1-2, with no clear D. Trimming cost V 2 bases and J 7 bases, with 11 bases left between them. CDR1 and CDR2 (germline): SNHLY, FYNNEI. The CDR3 has 13 amino acids. CDR3 nucleotide sequence: TGTGCCAGCAGTGAATCTATTGGTAGTGGCTACACCTTC. Residues: CASSESIGSGYTF.

This clone was seen once. The rearrangement uses TRBV5-6 and TRBJ2-2, with D perhaps TRBD1 (5 bases). This CDR3 region has 16 residues. From germline, CDR1 is SGHDT and CDR2 YYEEEE. The V end lost 0 bases, the J end lost 7 bases, and 16 bases lay between the germline ends. The chain's CDR3 is CASSLDQGNGGGELFF. CDR3 bases: TGTGCCAGCAGCTTGGATCAGGGTAATGGTGGCGGGGAGCTGTTTTTT.

The chain couples TRBV6-5 to TRBJ2-1; maybe TRBD2 (6 bases). This CDR3 is built from 15 residues. V lost 6 bases and J 2 bases, leaving 14 bases between the germline ends. Germline V gene lookup returns CDR1 MNHEY and CDR2 SVGAGI. The CDR3 sequence is CASRRTTEPYNEQFF. The CDR3 DNA sequence: TGTGCCAGCAGGAGGACTACCGAGCCCTACAATGAGCAGTTCTTC.

The chain combines TRBV19 with TRBJ2-3; TRBD1 matches at 7 bases. CDR1 and CDR2 from the germline V gene are LNHDA and SQIVND (reference sequence). Unmatched junction bases numbered 11, after V lost 5 bases and J lost 6 bases. This CDR3 region has 15 residues. CDR3 amino acids: CASSPYTGVEDTQYF. The CDR3 nucleotides are TGTGCCAGTAGTCCGTACACAGGGGTGGAGGATACGCAGTATTTT.

V and J are TRBV15 and TRBJ1-2; D gene uncertain. The CDR3 runs to 14 residues. CDR1 is LNHNV, CDR2 YYDKDF, per germline (reference sequence). The V end lost 0 bases, the J end lost 7 bases, and 12 bases lay between the germline ends. CDR3 protein: CATSRDPVPGGYTF. DNA of the CDR3: TGTGCCACCAGCAGAGATCCGGTTCCTGGTGGCTACACCTTC. Based on the CDR3 plus reference TRBV15 and TRBJ1-2, the full variable domain is DAMVIQNPRYQVTQFGKPVTLSCSQTLNHNVMYWYQQKSSQAPKLLFHYYDKDFNNEADTPDNFQSRRPNTSFCFLDIRSPGLGDTAMYLCATSRDPVPGGYTFGSGTRLTVV.